This is a list of T cell receptor beta chains from one sample in a study of tumor-infiltrating lymphocytes in primary liver carcinoma. TCRdb re-called the multiplex PCR reads through MiXCR, storing one row per CDR3 protein. In the table there are tens of thousands of distinct CDR3 sequences, 60% to 75% of which are singletons. The sample taken for sequencing was liver tumor tissue from sampling region 1. These receptor sequences come from a man aged 40-55 years with primary liver carcinoma and hepatitis B virus infection. Both conserved end residues are part of each CDR3. Fields, in order: V gene, J gene, D gene, clone size, CDR3 DNA, CDR3 protein. A D gene is named only where the DNA matches it firmly. Clone sizes are given selectively: once, few, many, or a class where the clone is expanded.

V: TRBV6-1; J: TRBJ2-1; D: -; size: -; DNA: TGTGCCAGCACCCTAGGGGCCGGATCCTACAACGAGCAGTTCTTC; CDR3: CASTLGAGSYNEQFF
V: TRBV7-9; J: TRBJ2-1; D: TRBD2; size: -; DNA: TGTGCCAGCAGTCCTAGCGGGAGCTCCTACAATGGGCAGCTCTTC; CDR3: CASSPSGSSYNGQLF
V: TRBV12-3/TRBV12-4; J: TRBJ2-2; D: TRBD2; size: few; DNA: TGTGCCAGCAGTTTAGATCGTCCTTTGGGACTAGCCACCGAGGAGCTGTTCTTT; CDR3: CASSLDRPLGLATEELFF
V: TRBV12-3/TRBV12-4; J: TRBJ2-7; D: -; size: many; DNA: TGTGCCAGCAGTTTAGCCGCGGGCGAGCAGTACTTC; CDR3: CASSLAAGEQYF
V: TRBV12-3/TRBV12-4; J: TRBJ1-1; D: -; size: many; DNA: TGTGCCAGCAGTTTTTCGGCAGACACTGAAGCTTTCTTT; CDR3: CASSFSADTEAFF
V: TRBV6-5; J: TRBJ1-1; D: TRBD1; size: -; DNA: TGTGCCAGCGGAGACACCGGGACAGTGAACACTGAAACTTTCTTT; CDR3: CASGDTGTVNTETFF
V: TRBV7-8; J: TRBJ2-7; D: -; size: -; DNA: TGTGCCAGCAGCTTTGCTGGATACGAGCAGTATTTC; CDR3: CASSFAGYEQYF
V: TRBV4-1; J: TRBJ2-1; D: -; size: -; DNA: TGCGCCAACAGCCAAGCTTCTAGCAGCTCAGGGGAGCTGTTCTTC; CDR3: CANSQASSSSGELFF
V: TRBV4-1; J: TRBJ2-2; D: -; size: -; DNA: TGCGCTAGCAGCCGAGCTCTGAACACTGGGGAGCTGTTCTTT; CDR3: CASSRALNTGELFF
V: TRBV5-5; J: TRBJ2-1; D: TRBD2; size: -; DNA: TGTGCCAGCAGCTGGACCCCCCTAGCGGCGACGAAGGATGAGCAGTCCTTC; CDR3: CASSWTPLAATKDEQSF
V: TRBV6-5; J: TRBJ2-1; D: -; size: -; DNA: TGTGCCAGCAATCACCTTACCCCAGGACAAGGCTACAATGAGCAGTTCTTC; CDR3: CASNHLTPGQGYNEQFF
V: TRBV13; J: TRBJ1-6; D: -; size: -; DNA: TGTGCCAGCAGCTTATATGGGGGCTATGATTCACACCTCCACTTT; CDR3: CASSLYGGYDSHLHF
V: TRBV12-3/TRBV12-4; J: TRBJ1-1; D: TRBD1; size: medium-sized; DNA: TGTGCCAGCAGCAGGGGGACGTCTTATGAAGCTTTCTTT; CDR3: CASSRGTSYEAFF
V: TRBV10-1; J: TRBJ2-3; D: TRBD1; size: -; DNA: TGCACGAGCAGTGTAACCGGGACAGGGACCGATATGCAGTATTTT; CDR3: CTSSVTGTGTDMQYF
V: TRBV5-4; J: TRBJ2-3; D: TRBD2; size: -; DNA: TGTGCAAGCAGCTCTATACTAGCGGGCATAGATACGCAGTATTTT; CDR3: CASSSILAGIDTQYF
V: TRBV5-1; J: TRBJ1-5; D: TRBD1; size: -; DNA: TGCGCCAGCAGTGACAGGGAGCAAGGTCAGCCCCAGCATTTT; CDR3: CASSDREQGQPQHF
V: TRBV12-3/TRBV12-4; J: TRBJ2-5; D: -; size: -; DNA: TGTGCCAGCAGCATACAGGGACGGAAGACCCAGTACTTC; CDR3: CASSIQGRKTQYF
V: TRBV5-1; J: TRBJ2-7; D: TRBD1; size: many; DNA: TGCGCCAGCAGCCCAGGGACAGGAGGCTCCTACGAGCAGTACTTC; CDR3: CASSPGTGGSYEQYF
V: TRBV7-9; J: TRBJ1-1; D: TRBD1; size: -; DNA: TGTACTAGCAGCTTCGGACAGGGGAACACTGAAGCTTTCTTT; CDR3: CTSSFGQGNTEAFF
V: TRBV29-1; J: TRBJ2-1; D: -; size: -; DNA: TGCAGCGGAGGACAGACCGCATACAATGGGCAGTTCTTC; CDR3: CSGGQTAYNGQFF
V: TRBV29-1; J: TRBJ2-7; D: TRBD2; size: -; DNA: TGCAGCGTTGGAGGGACTAGCGAGGGGATCGAGCAGAACTTC; CDR3: CSVGGTSEGIEQNF
V: TRBV6-1; J: TRBJ2-7; D: -; size: -; DNA: TGTGCCAGCAGTGAAGCGGGCGGGGTGTTCTACGAGCAGTACTTC; CDR3: CASSEAGGVFYEQYF
V: TRBV20-1; J: TRBJ1-4; D: -; size: few; DNA: TGCAGTGGGCTACAGGATGAAAAACTGTTTTTT; CDR3: CSGLQDEKLFF
V: TRBV10-3; J: TRBJ1-2; D: -; size: many; DNA: TGTGCCATCAGTGACAGCCCTCCGTCTGGCTACACCTTC; CDR3: CAISDSPPSGYTF
V: TRBV20-1; J: TRBJ1-2; D: -; size: many; DNA: TGCAGTGCTGGCGGGACACCACCAAACTATGGCTACACCTTC; CDR3: CSAGGTPPNYGYTF
V: TRBV28; J: TRBJ2-1; D: -; size: -; DNA: TGTGCCAACAGTGCTGAAACCCGACCGAGCTCCTACAATAAGCAGTTCTTC; CDR3: CANSAETRPSSYNKQFF
V: TRBV11-2; J: TRBJ2-6; D: -; size: -; DNA: TGTACCAGCACCTTATCGCGGGGAAGAGAGGCCAACGTCCTGACTTTC; CDR3: CTSTLSRGREANVLTF
V: TRBV12-3/TRBV12-4; J: TRBJ1-1; D: -; size: -; DNA: -; CDR3: CDSSFGSGTEDFF
V: TRBV5-4; J: TRBJ2-2; D: TRBD1; size: -; DNA: TGTGCTAGCAGCCCTCAGGGGGTCAACACCAGGGAGCTGTTTTTT; CDR3: CASSPQGVNTRELFF
V: TRBV11-2; J: TRBJ2-1; D: TRBD2; size: -; DNA: TGTGACAGCAGCTTGGGTATCAGACTAGCCATGGGTGAGCAGTTCTTC; CDR3: CDSSLGIRLAMGEQFF
V: TRBV5-1; J: TRBJ2-2; D: -; size: once; DNA: TGCGCCAGCAGCTTGGCCGGGGGCCACAAGACCGGGGAGCTGTTTTTT; CDR3: CASSLAGGHKTGELFF